This T cell receptor (beta chain) was captured by sequencing in a study of T cells in Graves' hyperthyroidism and ophthalmopathy. The study's findings and limits: In blood, most of the thyroid clonotypes expanded above 0.001 were also present.

About this clonotype: No antigen is known for it. Sequence at one end of the junction differs from germline and may be a read error.

The germline CDR1 and CDR2 sequences are MDHEN and SYDVKM. There are 16 residues in the CDR3. These patients, aged 18 to 65, had recently diagnosed hyperthyroidism lasting under 2 months. Exclusions: uncontrolled infection, other autoimmune disease, pregnancy, lactation. On the basis of clinical symptoms, serum thyroxine and TRAb, thyroid ultrasound and orbital computed tomography, diagnoses were made. TCR beta CDR3 region amplification was performed from RNA transcripts. HTBI primers drove first-round RT-PCR of the TCR CDR3. TCRdb reprocessed the multiplex PCR reads with MiXCR, giving one entry per CDR3 protein. The sample carries about 340,000 distinct CDR3 sequences, approximately 22% recorded once.

Sequenced sample: blood. This rearrangement joins TRBV28 to TRBJ1-4, with a weak D call TRBD1 (6 bases). The sequence derives from a woman between 50 and 59 years old with Graves' hyperthyroidism. CDR3 sequence: CASSSNREGGNERLFF. Written as DNA, the CDR3 is TGTGCCAGCAGTTCGAACCGAGAAGGGGGGAATGAAAGACTGTTTTTT.